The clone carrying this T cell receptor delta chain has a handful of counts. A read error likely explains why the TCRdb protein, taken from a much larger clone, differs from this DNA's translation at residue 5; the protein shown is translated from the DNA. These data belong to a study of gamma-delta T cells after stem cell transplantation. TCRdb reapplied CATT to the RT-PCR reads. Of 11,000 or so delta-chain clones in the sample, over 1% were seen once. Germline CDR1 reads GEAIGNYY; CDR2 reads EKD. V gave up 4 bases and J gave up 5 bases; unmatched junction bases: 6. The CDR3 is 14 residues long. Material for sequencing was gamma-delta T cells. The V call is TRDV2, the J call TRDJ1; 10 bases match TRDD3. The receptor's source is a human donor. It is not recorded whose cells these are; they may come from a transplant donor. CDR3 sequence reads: CACESLGDHDKLIF. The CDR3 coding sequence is TGTGCCTGTGAATCACTGGGGGATCATGATAAACTCATCTTT.